A single sample is the source of the 13 T cell receptor beta chains below, sequenced in a study of T cell repertoires in cytomegalovirus infection. TCRdb re-called the reads through MiXCR, storing one row per CDR3 protein. Of about 310,000 distinct CDR3 sequences listed, roughly a tenth are singletons. What was sequenced was PBMCs. The receptors come from a human donor in good health (CMV status not recorded). Some clones in this sample may be carry-over from other donors' samples.

This clonotype was counted many times. The rearrangement joins TRBV5-6 to TRBJ2-2; TRBD1 aligns across 11 bases. The CDR3 sequence is 17 residues long. Germline V gives CDR1 SGHDT, CDR2 YYEEEE. With V trimmed by 2 bases and J by 6 bases, 9 bases remained unmatched. This CDR3 reads CASSLVGQGALSGELFF. The CDR3 DNA is TGTGCCAGCAGCTTAGTAGGACAGGGGGCTTTGTCCGGGGAGCTGTTTTTT.

This clonotype was counted at least ten times. The J gene is TRBJ2-7, the V gene TRBV20-1; tentative D call: TRBD1 (6 bases). Deletions cut 7 bases from V and 0 bases from J, with 16 bases between. Per the germline V gene, CDR1 is DFQATT and CDR2 is SNEGSKA (reference sequence). The CDR3 length is 14 residues. This CDR3 reads CSVAGTKNSYEQYF. Here the CDR3 DNA reads TGCAGTGTGGCCGGGACAAAGAACTCCTACGAGCAGTACTTC.

This clonotype was seen many times. This chain uses TRBV7-2 with TRBJ1-2; 7 bases match TRBD1. J was trimmed by 2 bases and V by 2 bases; bases with no gene match: 2. The V gene's germline CDR1 is SGHTA and CDR2 FQGNSA. This CDR3 spans 14 amino acids. The CDR3 coding sequence is TGTGCCAGCAGCTTACAGGGACAGAACTATGGCTACACCTTC. Protein sequence: CASSLQGQNYGYTF.

J is TRBJ2-2 and V is TRBV15; maybe TRBD2 (7 bases). Trimming shortened V by 3 bases and J by 3 bases, and 11 bases separated the two germline ends. CDR3 length equals 15 residues. Germline values: CDR1 LNHNV, CDR2 YYDKDF (reference sequence). The CDR3 region has the DNA TGTGCCACCAGCAGGAGGGGGGGCTACACCGGGGAGCTGTTTTTT. As protein: CATSRRGGYTGELFF.

This clonotype has ten or more counts. CDR3 in amino acids: CATSTGTVNSPLHF. CDR3 nucleotide sequence: TGTGCCACCTCAACCGGGACAGTAAATTCACCCCTCCACTTT. V gene TRBV7-6 combines with J gene TRBJ1-6; 7 bases fit TRBD1. V lost 10 bases and J lost 7; bases outside the gene matches: 10. Germline CDR1 reads SGHVS; CDR2 reads FNYEAQ. The CDR3 spans 14 residues.

This clonotype has just a few counts. J is TRBJ1-2 and V is TRBV29-1, with 8 bases identical to TRBD1. The CDR3 runs 14 residues. The V and J ends lost 6 bases and 7 bases, in that order; junction bases with no gene match: 13. Germline V gene sequence: CDR1 SQVTM, CDR2 ANQGSEA. The CDR3 region has the DNA TGCAGCGTCCAGGGGGCAGGGGGAAAGCGTGGCTACACCTTC. Its protein product is CSVQGAGGKRGYTF. The complete variable domain, with remaining parts taken from reference TRBV29-1 and TRBJ1-2, reads SAVISQKPSRDICQRGTSLTIQCQVDSQVTMMFWYRQQPGQSLTLIATANQGSEATYESGFVIDKFPISRPNLTFSTLTVSNMSPEDSSIYLCSVQGAGGKRGYTFGSGTRLTVV.

This clonotype appeared a few times. This chain joins TRBV2 and TRBJ1-5, with 11 bases aligning to TRBD1. J was trimmed by 5 bases and V by 5 bases; bases with no gene match: 8. Germline-derived CDR1 and CDR2 are SNHLY and FYNNEI. The CDR3 is made up of 16 amino acids. The CDR3 reads CASSTRGTGGHQPQHF. The CDR3 DNA is TGTGCCAGCAGTACAAGAGGGACAGGGGGACATCAGCCCCAGCATTTT.

This clonotype was seen more than once but under ten times. The chain combines TRBV6-6 with TRBJ1-1; unclear D gene. The V end lost 4 bases, the J end lost 4 bases, and 13 bases lay between the germline ends. Germline V lookup: CDR1 MNHNY, CDR2 SVGAGI (reference sequence). The CDR3 contains 14 residues. The CDR3 sequence is CASSSGSDSTEAFF. CDR3 bases: TGTGCCAGCAGTTCGGGGTCTGATAGCACTGAAGCTTTCTTT.

This clonotype was detected ten times or more. J is TRBJ2-1 and V is TRBV27, with a possible D match to TRBD2 (6 bases). The germline V gene encodes CDR1 MNHEY and CDR2 SMNVEV (reference sequence). The CDR3 extends over 17 amino acids. Trimming took off 1 base at V and 7 bases at J, with 20 bases between the two ends. The CDR3 sequence: CASSLFASDRPGNEQFF. In DNA, the CDR3 is TGTGCCAGCAGTTTATTTGCTAGCGACCGACCAGGGAATGAGCAGTTCTTC.

This clonotype occurred once. The chain couples TRBV7-8 to TRBJ2-6; D is perhaps TRBD1 (5 bases). This CDR3 comprises 16 residues. V lost 4 bases to trimming and J lost 2 bases, with 12 bases between them. CDR1 is SGHVS and CDR2 is FQNEAQ in the germline V gene. The CDR3 is CASSSTAFAGANVLTF. In DNA, the CDR3 is TGTGCCAGCAGCTCGACAGCTTTCGCTGGGGCCAACGTCCTGACTTTC.

This clonotype showed up just a few times. The chain carries TRBV6-2 or TRBV6-3 and TRBJ2-1; D uncertain. Germline-derived CDR1 and CDR2 are MNHEY and SVGEGT. The CDR3 totals 15 residues. Trimming cost V 6 bases and J 7 bases, with 19 bases left between them. Here the CDR3 reads CASRLLGPKANEQFF. The CDR3 coding sequence is TGTGCCAGCAGGCTTCTAGGCCCAAAAGCTAATGAGCAGTTCTTC.

This clonotype came up many times. This chain joins TRBV19 and TRBJ2-2; 8 positions agree with TRBD2. Germline V CDR1 and CDR2: LNHDA, SQIVND (reference sequence). The CDR3 consists of 14 residues. The ends lost 8 bases at V and 2 bases at J; junction bases unmatched: 4. The CDR3 DNA is TGTGCCAGTCGGACTAGCAGTAACACCGGGGAGCTGTTTTTT. This translates into CASRTSSNTGELFF.

The table lists this clonotype with many counts. The rearrangement uses TRBV28 and TRBJ1-5; TRBD1 matches 7 bases. Germline loops: CDR1 MDHEN, CDR2 SYDVKM. The V and J ends lost 6 bases and 2 bases, in that order; junction bases with no gene match: 4. The CDR3 contains 14 residues. CDR3 region: CASSLGQGNQPQHF. The CDR3 DNA reads TGTGCCAGCAGCTTAGGACAGGGCAATCAGCCCCAGCATTTT.